This T cell receptor beta chain was sequenced for a study of T cell repertoires in aging, cancer and after chemotherapy. Study-wide context: Donor ages fell into six groups from 30 or younger up to 70 or older. Broader study findings: Untreated cancer patients had significantly lower blood TCR diversity than age-matched healthy donors.

This CDR3 is built from 15 residues. Trimming shortened V by 5 bases and J by 4 bases, and 17 bases separated the two germline ends. Germline V CDR1 and CDR2: LNHDA, SQIVND (reference sequence). On this clonotype: Its antigen is not known.

Peripheral blood genomic DNA, not sorted cells or RNA, was the template. Multiplex touch-down PCR with TRB-A/B primers amplified rearranged V-D-J TRB sequences. MiXCR, run by TCRdb on the multiplex PCR reads, gives a single entry per CDR3 protein. The sample has over a thousand distinct CDR3 sequences; roughly 22% are singletons. Material: blood. The receptor comes from a human donor with a solid tumor. V usage is TRBV19 and J usage is TRBJ1-1, with D perhaps matching TRBD1 (6 bases). CDR3 amino acids: CASSHQTGRRTEAFF. The CDR3 bases are TGTGCCAGTAGTCACCAAACAGGGAGGCGCACTGAAGCTTTCTTT.